The subject of this entry is one T cell receptor beta chain. As yet, its antigen is unknown. Germline trimming cut 9 bases from V and 7 bases from J; bases unmatched to any gene: 10. The CDR3 totals 14 residues. CDR1 MGHRA and CDR2 YSYEKL come from the germline V gene. The PCR made use of 60 Vbeta and 13 Jbeta primers. Sequenced by immunoSEQ multiplex PCR; TCRdb stores in-frame clones only, minus some. This table has roughly 100,000 clones, 76% appearing once. The data were taken from a study of cytomegalovirus exposure and HLA in healthy donors. Unrecorded immune exposure was likely among donors, who were nominally healthy when sampled. Whole-study findings and limits: In an earlier analysis, most TCR beta V segments were productive about 87% or about 30% of the time. The records held CMV serostatus as the only immune exposure information. Associated with cytomegalovirus, according to the listing, were some 150 TCR beta chains.

The sequenced sample consisted of PBMCs. The chain recombines TRBV4-1 with TRBJ2-2, with TRBD2 matching over 8 bases. The sequence derives from a young woman in good health and CMV-seropositive. This CDR3 reads CASSQRELGGELFF. In DNA, the CDR3 is TGCGCCAGTTCCCAGCGGGAGCTCGGCGGGGAGCTGTTTTTT.